The 30 T cell receptor beta chains listed next were all sequenced from one sample in a study of identical twins. TCRdb recomputed calls from the 5' RACE reads with MiXCR, one row per CDR3 protein. The sample lists roughly 750,000 distinct CDR3 sequences, around 20% occurring once. The same specimen was also included in a second study, on T cells expressing NK-cell markers.

Sequencing used PBMCs. The receptor set was obtained from a woman aged 18-30 years in good health.

This clonotype has a handful of counts. The gene calls are TRBV20-1 and TRBJ2-7, with 8 bases that match TRBD1. The V segment lost 6 bases and the J segment 0 bases; nucleotides outside the gene matches: 7. Germline V gene lookup returns CDR1 DFQATT and CDR2 SNEGSKA (reference sequence). This CDR3 is built from 14 residues. CDR3: CSAQRTGSSYEQYF. Written as DNA, the CDR3 is TGCAGTGCCCAGAGGACAGGGAGCTCCTACGAGCAGTACTTC.

The rearrangement links TRBV12-3 or TRBV12-4 to TRBJ2-1; 7 positions agree with TRBD2. V dropped 4 bases and J dropped 3; count of bases not matched to a gene: 6. The CDR3 has 15 residues. The CDR3 spells CASSSSSGLYNEQFF. The CDR3 DNA sequence: TGTGCCAGCAGTTCGTCTAGCGGACTCTACAATGAGCAGTTCTTC.

A few counts support this clonotype. This chain links TRBV20-1 with TRBJ2-3, with D perhaps matching TRBD2 (6 bases). Germline CDR1 reads DFQATT; CDR2 reads SNEGSKA (reference sequence). The CDR3 has 13 amino acids. V was cut by 3 bases and J by 8 bases, with 15 bases left in between. This CDR3 reads CSASRDSQATQYF. In DNA, the CDR3 is TGCAGTGCTAGCCGGGACTCCCAAGCTACGCAGTATTTT.

This clonotype was observed many times. This sequence joins TRBV20-1 and TRBJ2-1; 9 nucleotides agree with TRBD1. Germline CDR1 reads DFQATT; CDR2 reads SNEGSKA (reference sequence). This CDR3 is 16 amino acids long. The trim removed 5 bases at V and 6 bases at J, leaving 14 bases unmatched. The CDR3 nucleotides read TGCAGTGCTGCAACCCTGAGGGGACAGGGAGGCAATGAGCAGTTCTTC. It codes for CSAATLRGQGGNEQFF.

This clonotype occurred many times. The gene calls are TRBV20-1 and TRBJ1-3; no clear D. In germline, CDR1 is DFQATT, CDR2 SNEGSKA (reference sequence). Trimming removed 5 bases from V and 0 bases from J, with 11 bases in between. This CDR3 comprises 14 residues. The chain's CDR3 is CSAVRPGSGNTIYF. Written as DNA, the CDR3 is TGCAGTGCTGTCCGCCCTGGCTCTGGAAACACCATATATTTT.

This clonotype was observed a handful of times. V usage is TRBV10-3 and J usage is TRBJ1-2, with no clear D. Trimming cost V 9 bases and J 4 bases, with 15 bases left between them. Germline V lookup: CDR1 ENHRY, CDR2 SYGVKD. CDR3 length: 13 residues. In DNA, the CDR3 is TGTGCCATACTTACCGACCGGCCCTATGGCTACACCTTC. It codes for CAILTDRPYGYTF.

This clonotype was found many times. This chain connects TRBV5-1 to TRBJ2-1; 10 nucleotides match TRBD2. With V trimmed by 3 bases and J by 5 bases, 8 bases remained unmatched. Germline-derived CDR1 and CDR2 are SGHRS and YFSETQ. CDR3 length equals 16 residues. The CDR3: CASSWGRTSGDNEQFF. The CDR3 DNA sequence: TGCGCCAGCAGCTGGGGGAGGACTAGCGGAGACAATGAGCAGTTCTTC.

The chain carries TRBV10-3 and TRBJ2-3; no reliable D call. CDR3 length: 14 amino acids. Trimming cost V 6 bases and J 0 bases, with 10 bases left between them. Germline CDR1 ENHRY, CDR2 SYGVKD. The CDR3 is CAIRGISSTDTQYF. The CDR3 region has the DNA TGTGCCATCAGAGGGATTTCTAGCACAGATACGCAGTATTTT.

This clonotype was seen a handful of times. V is TRBV5-1 and J is TRBJ2-5; D assignment may be TRBD1 or TRBD2 (5 bases each). V lost 6 bases and J lost 5, with 14 bases in between. CDR3 size: 13 residues. Germline values: CDR1 SGHRS, CDR2 YFSETQ. This CDR3 is CASTPGPGETQYF. CDR3 DNA: TGCGCCAGCACCCCGGGACCGGGTGAGACCCAGTACTTC.

The rearrangement joins TRBV6-1 to TRBJ2-7, with 12 bases aligning to TRBD1. This CDR3 is built from 14 residues. V was clipped by 11 bases and J by 7 bases; unmatched bases: 12. Germline CDR1 reads MNHNS; CDR2 reads SASEGT. CDR3 DNA sequence: TGTGCCCTCAAGGGGACAGGGGGCTTAGGGGAGCAGTACTTC. Protein: CALKGTGGLGEQYF.

This clonotype was recorded many times. The gene calls are TRBV20-1 and TRBJ1-5, with 7 nucleotides matching TRBD1. V trimming: 1 base; J trimming: 2 bases; junction bases outside the gene matches: 2. The CDR3 covers 14 residues. Germline loops: CDR1 DFQATT, CDR2 SNEGSKA (reference sequence). CDR3 coding DNA: TGCAGTGCTAGAGCAGGGGGGGGCAATCAGCCCCAGCATTTT. This translates into CSARAGGGNQPQHF.

The chain links TRBV5-5 to TRBJ2-5; the D gene is possibly TRBD2 (5 bases). Germline CDR1 is SGHKS and CDR2 is YYEKEE (reference sequence). This CDR3 comprises 15 residues. V shed 4 bases and J shed 1 base, with 14 bases lying between them. CDR3 coding DNA: TGTGCCAGCAGCGTCCTCACGGGGAGCCAAGAGACCCAGTACTTC. Translating gives CASSVLTGSQETQYF.

This clonotype was recorded a few times. V gene TRBV29-1 combines with J gene TRBJ2-1; D gene unclear. Germline assignment: CDR1 SQVTM and CDR2 ANQGSEA. The germline V and J ends were trimmed by 4 bases and 8 bases, with 15 bases remaining between them. CDR3 size: 13 residues. The CDR3 DNA follows: TGCAGCGTTGTCGGTTTGGGGATCGATGAGCAGTTCTTC. This gives the protein CSVVGLGIDEQFF.

In its sample, this clonotype was seen a few times. V and J are TRBV5-8 and TRBJ2-1; 10 bases map to TRBD2. J lost 5 bases, V lost 1 base, and 3 bases had no gene match. The CDR3 is 15 residues long. Germline CDR1 reads SGHTS; CDR2 reads YDEGEE. CDR3 in amino acids: CASSLRTSGNNEQFF. In DNA form, the CDR3 reads TGTGCCAGCAGCTTGCGGACTAGCGGAAACAATGAGCAGTTCTTC.

This chain connects TRBV29-1 to TRBJ2-7; weak D call: TRBD2 (6 bases). The germline V gene encodes CDR1 SQVTM and CDR2 ANQGSEA. CDR3 length equals 12 residues. CDR3 bases: TGCAGTACTCAGGGAGGTGGGTACGAGCAGTACTTC. This sequence encodes CSTQGGGYEQYF.

This clonotype was seen a few times. The CDR3 is CASSYSGGPYEQYF. CDR3 in DNA: TGTGCCAGCAGTTACTCCGGGGGGCCGTACGAGCAGTACTTC. This sequence joins TRBV6-5 and TRBJ2-7; TRBD2 might be the D (7 bases). The CDR3 length is 14 residues. Germline V gene data show CDR1 as MNHEY and CDR2 as SVGAGI. The V end lost 0 bases, the J end lost 4 bases, and 10 bases lay between the germline ends.

This clonotype was found a few times. The gene calls are TRBV20-1 and TRBJ2-7; no reliable D call. The germline gives CDR1 DFQATT, CDR2 SNEGSKA (reference sequence). The CDR3 runs to 15 residues. Trimming left V 0 bases short and J 1 base short, with 13 bases between. DNA of the CDR3: TGCAGTGCTAGAGATGGCGCAGGTCTTTCCTACGAGCAGTACTTC. Amino acid sequence: CSARDGAGLSYEQYF.

The V and J genes are TRBV6-1 and TRBJ2-7, with 9 bases identical to TRBD1. With V trimmed by 10 bases and J by 3 bases, 10 bases remained unmatched. Germline assignment: CDR1 MNHNS and CDR2 SASEGT. The CDR3 consists of 14 residues. CDR3: CAIYFGTGFYEQYF. DNA of the CDR3: TGTGCCATCTACTTTGGGACAGGGTTCTACGAGCAGTACTTC.

There are a few counts of this clonotype. The chain employs TRBV7-2 and TRBJ2-4, with 9 bases identical to TRBD2. The germline gives CDR1 SGHTA, CDR2 FQGNSA. J was trimmed by 10 bases and V by 4 bases; bases with no gene match: 14. CDR3 size: 16 residues. The CDR3, as DNA: TGTGCCAGCAGCTCAATCGGTGCTAGCGGGAATGGGATTCAGTACTTC. Its translation: CASSSIGASGNGIQYF.

This chain joins TRBV2 and TRBJ1-1; D unclear. Germline V gene sequence: CDR1 SNHLY, CDR2 FYNNEI. The germline V and J ends were trimmed by 6 bases and 7 bases, with 15 bases remaining between them. The CDR3 has 13 residues. The CDR3 coding sequence is TGTGCCAGCAGGTTCGACGGCAGGATTGAAGCTTTCTTT. It codes for CASRFDGRIEAFF.

This clonotype was counted between two and nine times. V and J are TRBV18 and TRBJ2-2; D gene unclear. The CDR3 runs 17 residues. The V end was cut by 3 bases, the J end by 0 bases, with 14 bases between. Germline V gene lookup returns CDR1 KGHSH and CDR2 LQKENI. The CDR3 is CASSPLTGIANTGELFF. CDR3 bases: TGTGCCAGCTCACCGTTAACTGGAATAGCGAACACCGGGGAGCTGTTTTTT.

This clonotype was counted between two and nine times. This chain connects TRBV4-2 to TRBJ1-1; TRBD1 might be the D (5 bases). Trimming took off 5 bases at V and 1 base at J, with 17 bases between the two ends. The CDR3 runs 16 residues. Looked up from germline, CDR1 is LGHNA and CDR2 is YNFKEQ. CDR3 DNA sequence: TGTGCCAGCAGCTCCCCGGGGGGGACTGAGAACACTGAAGCTTTCTTT. It yields the protein CASSSPGGTENTEAFF.

The chain recombines TRBV5-1 with TRBJ2-5; 7 nucleotides line up with TRBD1. V dropped 7 bases and J dropped 5; count of bases not matched to a gene: 8. The germline gives CDR1 SGHRS, CDR2 YFSETQ. This CDR3 has 13 residues. CDR3 sequence: CASRQGSLETQYF. The CDR3 nucleotides read TGCGCCAGCCGACAGGGAAGCCTGGAGACCCAGTACTTC.

This clonotype was picked up many times. V is TRBV5-1 and J is TRBJ2-1; TRBD2 matches 11 bases. The CDR3 has 15 amino acids. The germline gives CDR1 SGHRS, CDR2 YFSETQ. Trimming at V came to 3 bases and at J to 3 bases, leaving 2 bases not matched to a gene. CDR3: CASSWGTSGYNEQFF. The CDR3 coding sequence is TGCGCCAGCAGCTGGGGGACTAGCGGCTACAATGAGCAGTTCTTC.

The chain has TRBV4-3 and TRBJ2-7, with D possibly being TRBD1 (6 bases). V lost 0 bases, J lost 2 bases, and 8 bases lay in between. Germline loops: CDR1 LGHNA, CDR2 YSLEER. The CDR3 contains 14 residues. CDR3 in DNA: TGCGCCAGCAGCCAAGATTGGACAGCCTACGAGCAGTACTTC. It translates to CASSQDWTAYEQYF.

The J gene is TRBJ2-5, the V gene TRBV12-3 or TRBV12-4, with D uncertain. The CDR3 is made up of 13 amino acids. V lost 4 bases and J lost 2, with 8 bases in between. CDR3 region: CASSYLLQETQYF. The CDR3 nucleotides read TGTGCCAGCAGTTATCTCTTACAAGAGACCCAGTACTTC.

This chain uses TRBV7-2 with TRBJ2-2; 11 nucleotides align to TRBD2. Germline values: CDR1 SGHTA, CDR2 FQGNSA. V lost 5 bases and J lost 5; bases outside the gene matches: 7. This CDR3 is 16 amino acids long. CDR3 sequence: CASSPTSGAGTGELFF. In DNA form, the CDR3 reads TGTGCCAGCAGCCCGACTAGCGGGGCGGGAACCGGGGAGCTGTTTTTT. Drawing the rest from reference TRBV7-2 and TRBJ2-2, the complete variable domain is GAGVSQSPSNKVTEKGKDVELRCDPISGHTALYWYRQSLGQGLEFLIYFQGNSAPDKSGLPSDRFSAERTGGSVSTLTIQRTQQEDSAVYLCASSPTSGAGTGELFFGEGSRLTVL.

This clonotype appeared a few times. The J gene is TRBJ2-3, the V gene TRBV20-1; a possible D gene is TRBD2 (5 bases). This CDR3 is 14 amino acids long. Trimming shortened V by 5 bases and J by 5 bases, and 17 bases separated the two germline ends. Germline V CDR1 and CDR2: DFQATT, SNEGSKA (reference sequence). The CDR3 spells CSASPDPAGDTQYF. CDR3 DNA: TGCAGTGCTTCCCCTGACCCGGCGGGAGATACGCAGTATTTT.

The chain has TRBV7-3 and TRBJ2-1; D unresolved. The CDR3 has 16 residues. Deletions cut 6 bases from V and 2 bases from J, with 17 bases between. The germline V gene encodes CDR1 SGHTA and CDR2 FQGTGA. CDR3 protein: CASSSAPGSPYNEQFF. The CDR3 nucleotides are TGTGCCAGCAGTTCAGCACCGGGTTCCCCCTACAATGAGCAGTTCTTC.

The chain joins TRBV7-8 to TRBJ2-5; D unclear. V dropped 5 bases and J dropped 5 bases, with 18 bases sitting between them. Looked up from germline, CDR1 is SGHVS and CDR2 is FQNEAQ. The CDR3 loop spans 15 amino acids. The CDR3 sequence: CASSALSGVGETQYF. CDR3 DNA sequence: TGTGCCAGCAGCGCCCTTTCTGGAGTGGGGGAGACCCAGTACTTC. The complete variable domain, with remaining parts taken from reference TRBV7-8 and TRBJ2-5, reads GAGVSQSPRYKVAKRGQDVALRCDPISGHVSLFWYQQALGQGPEFLTYFQNEAQLDKSGLPSDRFFAERPEGSVSTLKIQRTQQEDSAVYLCASSALSGVGETQYFGPGTRLLVL.